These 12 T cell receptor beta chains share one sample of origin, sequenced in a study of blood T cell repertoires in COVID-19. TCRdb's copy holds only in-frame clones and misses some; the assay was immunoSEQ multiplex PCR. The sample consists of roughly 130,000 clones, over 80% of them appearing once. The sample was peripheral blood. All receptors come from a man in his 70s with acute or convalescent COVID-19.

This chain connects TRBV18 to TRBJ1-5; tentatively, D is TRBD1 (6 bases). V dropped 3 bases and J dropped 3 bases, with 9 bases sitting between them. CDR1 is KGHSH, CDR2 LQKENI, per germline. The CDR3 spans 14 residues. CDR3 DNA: TGTGCCAGCTCACCGTCAGGGGACAATCAGCCCCAGCATTTT. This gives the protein CASSPSGDNQPQHF.

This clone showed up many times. This chain's CDR3 is CASSQVGALVSNTGELFF. The CDR3, as DNA: TGCGCCAGCAGCCAAGTAGGGGCCCTGGTTTCGAACACCGGGGAGCTGTTTTTT. This rearrangement joins TRBV4-1 to TRBJ2-2, with D maybe TRBD1 (5 bases). This CDR3 has 18 residues. Germline V gene sequence: CDR1 MGHRA, CDR2 YSYEKL. With 1 base removed from V and 0 bases from J, the gap between germline ends came to 15 bases.

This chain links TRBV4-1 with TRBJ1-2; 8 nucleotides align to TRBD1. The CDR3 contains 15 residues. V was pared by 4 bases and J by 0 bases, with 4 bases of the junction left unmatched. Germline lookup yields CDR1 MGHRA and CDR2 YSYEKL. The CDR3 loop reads CASSPQGATNYGYTF. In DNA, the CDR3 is TGCGCCAGCAGCCCGCAGGGGGCGACTAACTATGGCTACACCTTC.

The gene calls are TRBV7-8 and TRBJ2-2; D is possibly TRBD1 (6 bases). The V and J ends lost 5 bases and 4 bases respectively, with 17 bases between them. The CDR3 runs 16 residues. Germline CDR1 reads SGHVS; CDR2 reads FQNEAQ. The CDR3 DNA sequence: TGTGCCAGCAGCCCTCGCGACAGGTTGGGCACCGGGGAGCTGTTTTTT. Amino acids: CASSPRDRLGTGELFF.

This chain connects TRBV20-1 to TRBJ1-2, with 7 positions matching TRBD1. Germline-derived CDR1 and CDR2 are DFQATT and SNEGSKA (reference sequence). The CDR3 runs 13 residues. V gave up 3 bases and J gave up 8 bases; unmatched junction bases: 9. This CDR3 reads CSASAGGNSGYTF. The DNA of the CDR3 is TGCAGTGCTAGTGCAGGGGGGAATTCGGGCTACACCTTC.

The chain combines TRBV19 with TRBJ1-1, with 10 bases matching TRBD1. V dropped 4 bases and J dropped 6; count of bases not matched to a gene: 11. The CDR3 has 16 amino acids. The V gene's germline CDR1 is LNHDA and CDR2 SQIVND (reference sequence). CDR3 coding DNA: TGTGCCAGTAGTACCCTGACAGGGGGCGCTTACCCTGAAGCTTTCTTT. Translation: CASSTLTGGAYPEAFF.

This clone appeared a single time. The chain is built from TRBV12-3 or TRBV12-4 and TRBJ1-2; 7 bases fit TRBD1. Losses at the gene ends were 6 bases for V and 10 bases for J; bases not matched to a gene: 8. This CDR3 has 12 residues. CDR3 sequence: CASSRQGDFYTF. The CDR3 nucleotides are TGTGCCAGCAGCCGGCAGGGGGATTTCTACACCTTC.

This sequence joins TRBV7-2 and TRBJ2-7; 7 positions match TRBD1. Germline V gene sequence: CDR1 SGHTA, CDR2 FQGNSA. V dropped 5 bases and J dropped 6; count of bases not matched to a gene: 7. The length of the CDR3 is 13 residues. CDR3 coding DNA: TGTGCCAGCAGCCCCATAGGGGGCTCCGAGCAGTACTTC. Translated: CASSPIGGSEQYF.

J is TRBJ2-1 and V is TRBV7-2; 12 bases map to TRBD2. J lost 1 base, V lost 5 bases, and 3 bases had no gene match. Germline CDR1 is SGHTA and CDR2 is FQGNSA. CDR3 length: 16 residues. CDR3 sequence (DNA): TGTGCCAGCAGCCTGACTAGCGGGGGTTCCTACAATGAGCAGTTCTTC. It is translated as CASSLTSGGSYNEQFF.

The CDR3 region has the DNA TGCGCCAGCAGTCAGTGCATCAGGGGTGGCGACGAGCAGTACTTC. It yields the protein CASSQCIRGGDEQYF. This chain uses TRBV23-1 with TRBJ2-7; a possible D gene is TRBD1 (6 bases). TRBV23-1 is annotated as an ORF whose role is uncertain. The CDR3 consists of 15 residues. Deletions cut 3 bases from V and 5 bases from J, with 17 bases between.

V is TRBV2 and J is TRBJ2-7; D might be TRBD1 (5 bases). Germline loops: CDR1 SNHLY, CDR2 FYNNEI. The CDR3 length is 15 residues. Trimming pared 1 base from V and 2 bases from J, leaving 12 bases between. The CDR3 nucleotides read TGTGCCAGCAGTGAAGTAAGGCAGGACACCTACGAGCAGTACTTC. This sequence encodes CASSEVRQDTYEQYF. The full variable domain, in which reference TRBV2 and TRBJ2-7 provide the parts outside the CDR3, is EPEVTQTPSHQVTQMGQEVILRCVPISNHLYFYWYRQILGQKVEFLVSFYNNEISEKSEIFDDQFSVERPDGSNFTLKIRSTKLEDSAMYFCASSEVRQDTYEQYFGPGTRLTVT.

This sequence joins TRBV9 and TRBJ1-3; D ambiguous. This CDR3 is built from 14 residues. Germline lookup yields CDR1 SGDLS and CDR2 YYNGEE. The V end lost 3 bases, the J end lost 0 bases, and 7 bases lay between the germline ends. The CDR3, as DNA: TGTGCCAGCAGCGCAGAAAGCTCTGGAAACACCATATATTTT. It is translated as CASSAESSGNTIYF.